A selection of T cell receptor beta chains follows, all from one sample in a study of shared clonotypes between healthy human individuals. Assay used: immunoSEQ multiplex PCR; TCRdb lists only in-frame clones, some missing. Altogether about 1.5 million clones are present, 95% to 99% being singletons, with the ten largest covering about 0.45%. The specimen sequenced was naive CD4+ T cells sorted from blood. The receptors were sampled from a man aged 25 to 40 in good health. The CDR3 runs from the conserved cysteine through the conserved F or W. D genes are given only for firm matches. For some rows the clone size is stated as once, few or many, or as a class when expanded; others skip it.

>.|.|TRBV28|TRBJ2-7
CASTTGEGYYEQYF
TGTGCCAGTACAACAGGGGAGGGTTACTACGAGCAGTACTTC
>.|.|TRBV6-5|TRBJ2-4
CASSQRSPKNIQYF
TGTGCCAGCAGTCAACGGTCCCCCAAAAACATTCAGTACTTC
>.|.|TRBV7-9|TRBJ1-1
CASSFRPEMNTEAFF
TGTGCCAGCAGCTTCAGGCCAGAGATGAACACTGAAGCTTTCTTT
>.|.|TRBV7-2|TRBJ1-5
CASSVGQLDQPQHF
TGTGCCAGCAGCGTAGGACAGCTAGATCAGCCCCAGCATTTT
>.|.|TRBV7-2|TRBJ2-1
CASSLGSGWVSEQFF
TGTGCCAGCAGCTTAGGATCGGGTTGGGTCAGTGAGCAGTTCTTC
>TRBD2|.|TRBV28|TRBJ2-7
CASSLSGGRAEQYF
TGTGCCAGCAGTTTAAGCGGGGGGCGAGCCGAGCAGTACTTC
>.|.|TRBV2|TRBJ1-4
CASSYLGYATNEKLFF
TGTGCCAGCAGTTACCTCGGCTACGCAACTAATGAAAAACTGTTTTTT
>.|.|TRBV6-5|TRBJ1-5
CASSYGVGSNQPQHF
TGTGCCAGCAGTTACGGGGTAGGGAGCAATCAGCCCCAGCATTTT
>.|.|TRBV29-1|TRBJ2-1
CSVATRYPIKGEQFF
TGCAGCGTCGCTACTCGGTACCCAATTAAGGGTGAGCAGTTCTTC
>.|once|TRBV9|TRBJ1-1
CASTKTGSTEAFF
TGTGCCAGCACCAAAACAGGGTCGACTGAAGCTTTCTTT
>.|.|TRBV6-1|TRBJ1-5
CASSEGRGSQPQHF
TGTGCCAGCAGTGAAGGTAGGGGTTCTCAACCCCAGCATTTT
>.|.|TRBV5-4|TRBJ1-1
CASSFRSTMNTEAFF
TGTGCCAGCAGCTTCCGTTCTACTATGAACACTGAAGCTTTCTTT
>TRBD2|.|TRBV9|TRBJ2-2
CASSVLAGVPGELFF
TGTGCCAGCAGCGTCCTAGCGGGAGTGCCCGGGGAGCTGTTTTTT
>.|.|TRBV27|TRBJ2-3
CASTKPGTDTQYF
TGTGCCAGCACCAAACCCGGGACAGATACGCAGTATTTT
>.|.|TRBV19|TRBJ2-1
CASSIIGEQFF
TGTGCCAGTAGTATCATAGGGGAGCAGTTCTTC
>.|few|TRBV2|TRBJ1-5
CASSLSENQPQHF
TGTGCCAGCAGTTTGTCAGAGAATCAGCCCCAGCATTTT
>.|.|TRBV5-1|TRBJ1-2
CASSHRDYGYTF
TGCGCCAGCAGCCATAGGGATTATGGCTACACCTTC
>.|.|TRBV5-1|TRBJ2-1
CASSLTGGTHNEQFF
TGCGCCAGCAGCCTGACTGGGGGGACCCACAATGAGCAGTTCTTC
>.|.|TRBV2|TRBJ2-5
CASSGLSQGPRTNTQETQYF
TGTGCCAGCAGTGGTCTTTCTCAAGGACCTAGGACTAATACCCAAGAGACCCAGTACTTC
>.|.|TRBV5-4|TRBJ2-7
CASSLRTRPYEQYF
TGTGCCAGCAGCTTGCGCACACGGCCCTACGAGCAGTACTTC
>TRBD1|.|TRBV19|TRBJ1-5
CASSIHQGDPSNQPQHF
TGTGCCAGTAGTATTCACCAGGGGGACCCTAGCAATCAGCCCCAGCATTTT
>.|.|TRBV5-4|TRBJ1-4
CASSFGRYRTNEKLFF
TGTGCCAGCAGCTTCGGACGGTATAGAACTAATGAAAAACTGTTTTTT
>TRBD2|.|TRBV10-3|TRBJ2-3
CANALGLAATDTQYF
TGTGCCAACGCCCTTGGACTAGCGGCCACAGATACGCAGTATTTT
>.|.|TRBV7-8|TRBJ2-2
CASSLGGRGNTGELFF
TGTGCCAGCAGCTTAGGTGGTAGGGGTAACACCGGGGAGCTGTTTTTT
>TRBD2|.|TRBV7-9|TRBJ2-7
CASSLAQGTSGRSSEQYF
TGTGCCAGCAGCTTAGCGCAGGGGACTAGCGGGAGGTCGTCTGAGCAGTACTTC
>.|once|TRBV29-1|TRBJ1-2
CSVLTEEGYTF
TGCAGCGTCCTTACTGAGGAAGGCTACACCTTC
>TRBD2|.|TRBV5-6|TRBJ2-7
CASSLPSGATTYEQYF
TGTGCCAGCAGCTTGCCTAGCGGGGCTACAACCTACGAGCAGTACTTC
>TRBD2|.|TRBV10-3|TRBJ2-7
CAISRTSETTYEQYF
TGTGCCATCAGTCGGACTAGCGAGACAACCTACGAGCAGTACTTC
>TRBD2|.|TRBV5-6|TRBJ2-5
CASSSASGGGETQYF
TGTGCCAGCAGCTCCGCCTCTGGGGGAGGGGAGACCCAGTACTTC
>.|once|TRBV5-4|TRBJ2-1
CASSPQGYNEQFF
TGTGCCAGCAGCCCCCAGGGTTACAATGAGCAGTTCTTC
>.|.|TRBV6-1|TRBJ2-7
CASSDQVNYEQYF
TGTGCCAGCAGTGACCAGGTAAACTACGAGCAGTACTTC
>TRBD2|.|TRBV11-2|TRBJ2-1
CASSSRLAGGPEQFF
TGTGCCAGCAGCTCACGTCTAGCGGGAGGGCCAGAGCAGTTCTTC
>TRBD2|.|TRBV28|TRBJ2-1
CASPPITGGPHEQFF
TGTGCCAGCCCCCCCATAACGGGAGGGCCCCATGAGCAGTTCTTC
>.|.|TRBV9|TRBJ2-1
CASSVYGFNEQFF
TGTGCCAGCAGCGTATATGGGTTCAATGAGCAGTTCTTC
>.|.|TRBV11-2|TRBJ2-5
CASSFRETQYF
TGTGCCAGCAGCTTCCGAGAGACCCAGTACTTC
>TRBD2|.|TRBV5-1|TRBJ2-1
CASSLAGTSGGYYNEQFF
TGCGCCAGCAGCTTGGCCGGGACTAGCGGGGGATACTACAATGAGCAGTTCTTC
>.|.|TRBV4-1|TRBJ2-3
CASSQEGGGFSTDTQYF
TGCGCCAGCAGCCAAGAAGGCGGCGGGTTTAGCACAGATACGCAGTATTTT
>TRBD1|.|TRBV5-1|TRBJ1-2
CASSWDRSSYGYTF
TGCGCCAGCAGCTGGGACAGGTCAAGCTATGGCTACACCTTC
>.|.|TRBV6-5|TRBJ1-2
CASSQTGFGYTF
TGTGCCAGCAGTCAGACAGGCTTTGGCTACACCTTC
>TRBD2|.|TRBV5-1|TRBJ2-2
CATKTSGNTGELFF
TGCGCCACCAAGACTAGCGGGAACACCGGGGAGCTGTTTTTT
>.|once|TRBV18|TRBJ1-1
CASSPPDSPRGTEAFF
TGTGCCAGCTCACCACCGGACAGTCCCCGGGGGACTGAAGCTTTCTTT
>.|.|TRBV14|TRBJ2-3
CASSLFRDTQYF
TGTGCCAGCAGCCTCTTTCGGGATACGCAGTATTTT
>TRBD1|.|TRBV2|TRBJ1-5
CASSMDRDQPQHF
TGTGCCAGCAGTATGGACAGGGATCAGCCCCAGCATTTT
>.|once|TRBV5-1|TRBJ2-5
CASSLAPSGTEETQYF
TGCGCCAGCAGCTTGGCGCCTTCCGGGACCGAAGAGACCCAGTACTTC
>.|.|TRBV10-1|TRBJ2-3
CASSLSGTDTQYF
TGCGCCAGCAGCCTGTCGGGAACAGATACGCAGTATTTT
>TRBD1|.|TRBV7-9|TRBJ1-1
CASSLGDRPNTEAFF
TGTGCCAGCAGCTTAGGGGACAGGCCCAACACTGAAGCTTTCTTT
>.|.|TRBV2|TRBJ1-1
CASSRQVVNTEAFF
TGTGCCAGCAGTAGACAGGTTGTGAACACTGAAGCTTTCTTT
>TRBD2|.|TRBV10-3|TRBJ2-7
CAISGSRLAGASSYEQYF
TGTGCCATCAGCGGATCAAGACTAGCGGGAGCCAGCTCCTACGAGCAGTACTTC
>TRBD2|.|TRBV9|TRBJ2-3
CASKPTSENTDTQYF
TGTGCCAGCAAACCAACTAGCGAGAACACAGATACGCAGTATTTT
>.|.|TRBV15|TRBJ2-7
CATSRDTGTFSYEQYF
TGTGCCACCAGCAGAGATACCGGGACTTTTTCCTACGAGCAGTACTTC
>.|.|TRBV5-1|TRBJ2-1
CASSLVLRTAKNEQFF
TGCGCCAGCAGCTTGGTTCTAAGGACAGCCAAGAATGAGCAGTTCTTC